These 16 T cell receptor beta chains originate from one sample sequenced in a study of vaccination and CD4 T cells after COVID-19. Antigen specificity for these receptors is unknown. Oncomine TCR Beta short-read sequencing was applied to DNA from cultured CD4+ T cells. From the PCR reads, TCRdb called clonotypes with MiXCR, one entry per CDR3 protein. The sample shows over 7,500 distinct CDR3 sequences, 45% to 65% of them seen only once. The treatment: roughly 11-day PBMC culture with coronavirus spike peptide pools or control peptides (ViraFEST assay). The collection of CD4+ T cells from the unexposed donor took place before the COVID-19 pandemic (2011-2018). Input material: CD4+ T cells from blood, cultured in vitro. The receptors shown here come from a human donor in good health.

The rearrangement uses TRBV20-1 and TRBJ2-1; the D gene is possibly TRBD2 (6 bases). CDR3 length: 16 residues. V lost 2 bases, J lost 0 bases, and 14 bases lay in between. Germline V CDR1 and CDR2: DFQATT, SNEGSKA (reference sequence). CDR3 DNA: TGCAGTGCTAGAATCGGCGGGACGAGCTCCTACAATGAGCAGTTCTTC. Its protein product is CSARIGGTSSYNEQFF.

The chain carries TRBV19 and TRBJ1-1, with TRBD1 as a possible D gene (5 bases). CDR3 length: 14 residues. Germline V gives CDR1 LNHDA, CDR2 SQIVND (reference sequence). V dropped 4 bases and J dropped 1 base, with 10 bases sitting between them. For the CDR3, the DNA is TGTGCCAGTAGTAACGGGGGAGCGAACACTGAAGCTTTCTTT. This gives the protein CASSNGGANTEAFF.

This clonotype is categorized as large. The rearrangement joins TRBV21-1 to TRBJ2-1. TRBV21-1 is designated a pseudogene. This CDR3 contains 15 residues. In DNA, the CDR3 is TGTGCCAGCAGCATAAGCGGGAGCTCCTACAATGAGCAGTTCTTC. It codes for CASSISGSSYNEQFF.

In its sample, this clonotype was seen a few times. This chain connects TRBV7-2 to TRBJ1-2, with a possible D match to TRBD1 (6 bases). V lost 3 bases and J lost 4, with 12 bases in between. The CDR3 covers 14 residues. Germline assignment: CDR1 SGHTA and CDR2 FQGNSA. The CDR3 DNA is TGTGCCAGCAGCTTGGGACCAGGGGCCTATGGCTACACCTTC. Translated, it gives CASSLGPGAYGYTF.

This clonotype has only a few counts. The chain has TRBV19 and TRBJ1-5, with TRBD1 matching 10 bases. With V trimmed by 4 bases and J by 0 bases, 12 bases remained unmatched. The CDR3 runs to 19 residues. Germline V CDR1 and CDR2: LNHDA, SQIVND (reference sequence). CDR3 in amino acids: CASSTGQGSTQDSNQPQHF. Here the CDR3 DNA reads TGTGCCAGTAGTACGGGACAGGGGTCCACACAAGATAGCAATCAGCCCCAGCATTTT.

The chain carries TRBV9 and TRBJ1-1; tentative D call: TRBD1 (5 bases). The V and J ends lost 2 bases and 5 bases respectively, with 10 bases between them. This CDR3 has 13 amino acids. CDR1 SGDLS and CDR2 YYNGEE come from the germline V gene. The CDR3 nucleotides are TGTGCCAGCAGCGTCACACCAGGGACTGAAGCTTTCTTT. Amino acid sequence: CASSVTPGTEAFF. The entire variable domain, with the rest obtained from reference TRBV9 and TRBJ1-1, is as follows: DSGVTQTPKHLITATGQRVTLRCSPRSGDLSVYWYQQSLDQGLQFLIQYYNGEERAKGNILERFSAQQFPDLHSELNLSSLELGDSALYFCASSVTPGTEAFFGQGTRLTVV.

The chain recombines TRBV10-3 with TRBJ2-2; no clear D. V shed 7 bases and J shed 3 bases, with 12 bases lying between them. This CDR3 has 14 residues. The germline gives CDR1 ENHRY, CDR2 SYGVKD. CDR3 loop: CAITGRIDTGELFF. As DNA, the CDR3 is TGTGCCATCACAGGCAGGATCGACACCGGGGAGCTGTTTTTT.

This chain links TRBV6-1 with TRBJ2-1; 10 nucleotides line up with TRBD2. Unmatched junction bases numbered 7, after V lost 2 bases and J lost 6 bases. This CDR3 has 16 amino acids. Per germline, CDR1 MNHNS and CDR2 SASEGT. CDR3 DNA sequence: TGTGCCAGCAGTGAATCCGGGACTAGCGTTAGCAATGAGCAGTTCTTC. Amino acid sequence: CASSESGTSVSNEQFF.

The chain is built from TRBV7-8 and TRBJ1-1; no firm D call. CDR1 is SGHVS, CDR2 FQNEAQ, per germline. V was pared by 1 base and J by 0 bases, with 9 bases between. This CDR3 has 15 amino acids. CDR3: CASSLDAQLNTEAFF. CDR3 nucleotides: TGTGCCAGCAGCTTAGATGCACAGCTGAACACTGAAGCTTTCTTT. Combining the CDR3 with reference TRBV7-8 and TRBJ1-1 gives the whole variable domain GAGVSQSPRYKVAKRGQDVALRCDPISGHVSLFWYQQALGQGPEFLTYFQNEAQLDKSGLPSDRFFAERPEGSVSTLKIQRTQQEDSAVYLCASSLDAQLNTEAFFGQGTRLTVV.

The genes are TRBV5-1 and TRBJ1-1; the match to TRBD1 covers 8 bases. The CDR3 contains 14 residues. The junction had 8 bases not matched to a gene; V was cut back by 3 bases and J by 7 bases. Germline CDR1 is SGHRS and CDR2 is YFSETQ. CDR3 nucleotide sequence: TGCGCCAGCAGCTCTGGACAGGGAGAAGGTGAAGCTTTCTTT. It codes for CASSSGQGEGEAFF.

The count of this clonotype is one. V usage is TRBV6-5 and J usage is TRBJ2-1, with 13 bases fitting TRBD2. After removal of 1 base from V and 10 bases from J, the junction contained 10 bases not matched to a gene. The CDR3 sequence is 17 residues long. Germline CDR1 and CDR2: MNHEY and SVGAGI. The CDR3 region has the DNA TGTGCCAGCAGTTACTACGGTGGACTAGCGGGAGTGGGGGAGCAGTTCTTC. Translated: CASSYYGGLAGVGEQFF.

This clonotype was seen only a few times. This sequence joins TRBV6-2 or TRBV6-3 and TRBJ1-5, with D possibly being TRBD1 (5 bases). The V and J ends lost 7 bases and 1 base respectively, with 8 bases between them. The CDR3 length is 13 residues. Germline CDR1 and CDR2: MNHEY and SVGEGT. The CDR3 nucleotides read TGTGCCAGCACTTGGACAAGCAATCAGCCCCAGCATTTT. It specifies CASTWTSNQPQHF.

This clonotype was seen only a few times. The chain has TRBV6-5 and TRBJ1-6, with unresolved D. Germline-derived CDR1 and CDR2 are MNHEY and SVGAGI. The CDR3 runs to 16 residues. V lost 2 bases and J lost 0, with 8 bases in between. The chain's CDR3 is CASSYARSSYNSPLHF. In DNA, the CDR3 is TGTGCCAGCAGTTACGCCAGGAGCTCCTATAATTCACCCCTCCACTTT.

This chain uses TRBV20-1 with TRBJ2-2; the D is unclear. The CDR3 consists of 12 residues. Between the trimmed V and J ends, which lost 1 base and 6 bases, there was a span of 6 bases. Germline loops: CDR1 DFQATT, CDR2 SNEGSKA (reference sequence). CDR3 protein: CSARAGPGELFF. The CDR3 DNA follows: TGCAGTGCTAGAGCTGGGCCCGGGGAGCTGTTTTTT.

The genes are TRBV7-2 and TRBJ1-2; TRBD1 might be the D (6 bases). From germline, CDR1 is SGHTA and CDR2 FQGNSA. The V and J ends lost 5 bases and 0 bases respectively, with 13 bases between them. The CDR3 consists of 15 residues. The CDR3 here is CASSPRTDSNYGYTF. For the CDR3, the DNA is TGTGCCAGCAGCCCTCGGACAGACTCTAACTATGGCTACACCTTC.

This clonotype was picked up a small number of times. The chain couples TRBV5-4 to TRBJ2-3, with 10 bases fitting TRBD2. Germline V CDR1 and CDR2: SGHNT, YYREEE (reference sequence). The CDR3 runs to 17 residues. J gave up 7 bases and V 1 base, and 12 bases lay outside the gene matches. The CDR3 region has the DNA TGTGCCAGCAGCTTGTCTAGCGGGAGAGGGGGACGTAATACGCAGTATTTT. Residues: CASSLSSGRGGRNTQYF.